This T cell receptor (beta chain) stems from a study of cytomegalovirus exposure and HLA in healthy donors. It was with 60 Vbeta and 13 Jbeta primers that the PCR ran. Sequencing used immunoSEQ multiplex PCR; TCRdb keeps in-frame clones, though not all of them. The table includes around 92,000 clones, approximately 84% detected once. The germline V gene has CDR1 SGDLS and CDR2 YYNGEE. This CDR3 is 17 amino acids long. After removal of 4 bases from V and 5 bases from J, the junction contained 6 bases not matched to a gene. The chain joins TRBV9 to TRBJ2-1, with 16 bases lining up with TRBD2. Input material: PBMCs. This clonotype originated in a girl between 2 and 10 years old in good health and CMV-seropositive. CDR3 DNA sequence: TGTGCCAGCAGCCCGCTCGGGACTAGCGGGGGGGACAATGAGCAGTTCTTC. This encodes CASSPLGTSGGDNEQFF. The variable domain in full, completed from reference TRBV9 and TRBJ2-1, reads DSGVTQTPKHLITATGQRVTLRCSPRSGDLSVYWYQQSLDQGLQFLIQYYNGEERAKGNILERFSAQQFPDLHSELNLSSLELGDSALYFCASSPLGTSGGDNEQFFGPGTRLTVL.